Presented here are 26 T cell receptor beta chains from one specimen sequenced in a study of shared clonotypes between healthy human individuals. Some clones are missing from TCRdb's copy, which holds only in-frame ones; the method was immunoSEQ multiplex PCR. Here the sample spans some 500,000 clones, 70% to 80% being singletons. The sequenced sample was PBMCs. The receptors were sampled from a woman aged 40 to 50 in good health. Some clones in this sample may be carry-over from other donors' samples.

The CDR3 DNA sequence: TGTGCCAGCAGCTTGGTGGCCACTTCCTCCTACAATGAGCAGTTCTTC. It translates to CASSLVATSSYNEQFF. The J gene is TRBJ2-1, the V gene TRBV5-5; D call uncertain. Germline V gene data show CDR1 as SGHKS and CDR2 as YYEKEE (reference sequence). Trimming took off 0 bases at V and 0 bases at J, with 10 bases between the two ends. The CDR3 covers 16 residues.

The chain uses TRBV10-2 and TRBJ2-3; 9 bases align to TRBD2. Per germline, CDR1 WSHSY and CDR2 SAAADI. The CDR3 spans 15 residues. V shed 5 bases, J shed 0 bases, and the junction held 3 bases outside the gene matches. The DNA of the CDR3 is TGCGCCAGCAGTTCTAGCGGGACAAGCACAGATACGCAGTATTTT. Residues: CASSSSGTSTDTQYF.

V usage is TRBV5-1 and J usage is TRBJ2-5; D unclear. Germline assignment: CDR1 SGHRS and CDR2 YFSETQ. The CDR3 is made up of 12 amino acids. Trimming cost V 2 bases and J 5 bases, with 7 bases left between them. The CDR3 spells CASSLMQETQYF. CDR3 nucleotide sequence: TGCGCCAGCAGCTTAATGCAGGAGACCCAGTACTTC.

The chain is built from TRBV29-1 and TRBJ2-1; 11 positions match TRBD2. V lost 5 bases to trimming and J lost 5 bases; unmatched junction nucleotides: 2. CDR3 length equals 13 residues. In germline, CDR1 is SQVTM, CDR2 ANQGSEA. The CDR3 nucleotides are TGCAGCGTTTTAGCGGGAGGGGACAATGAGCAGTTCTTC. This sequence encodes CSVLAGGDNEQFF.

The chain employs TRBV6-5 and TRBJ1-1; D remains ambiguous. V was trimmed by 8 bases and J by 0 bases, leaving 10 bases between them. Germline V gives CDR1 MNHEY, CDR2 SVGAGI. The CDR3 consists of 13 residues. DNA of the CDR3: TGTGCCAGCGGGCGGGCAGTGAACACTGAAGCTTTCTTT. This encodes CASGRAVNTEAFF.

CDR3 region: CASSTLGASEFF. CDR3 coding DNA: TGTGCCAGCAGTACCCTCGGGGCCTCGGAGTTCTTC. This chain connects TRBV28 to TRBJ2-1; D may correspond to TRBD1 or TRBD2 (5 bases each). The V gene's germline CDR1 is MDHEN and CDR2 SYDVKM. With 5 bases removed from V and 14 bases from J, the gap between germline ends came to 16 bases. CDR3 length: 12 amino acids.

V and J are TRBV27 and TRBJ1-5; TRBD1 matches at 7 bases. The V gene end was trimmed by 6 bases and the J gene end by 7 bases; junction bases not matched to a gene: 9. CDR3 size: 14 residues. Germline CDR1 and CDR2: MNHEY and SMNVEV (reference sequence). This chain's CDR3 is CASSLGRGQQPQHF. CDR3 nucleotide sequence: TGTGCCAGCAGCTTGGGGAGGGGGCAGCAGCCCCAGCATTTT.

The chain combines TRBV5-1 with TRBJ2-7; no definite D call. The germline gives CDR1 SGHRS, CDR2 YFSETQ. The CDR3 totals 12 residues. The V end lost 0 bases, the J end lost 3 bases, and 4 bases lay between the germline ends. This CDR3 reads CASSLDNYEQYF. The DNA for the CDR3 is TGCGCCAGCAGCTTGGACAACTACGAGCAGTACTTC.

The genes are TRBV19 and TRBJ2-2; D gene unclear. Deletions cut 4 bases from V and 6 bases from J, with 9 bases between. The CDR3 loop spans 13 amino acids. Germline V gene lookup returns CDR1 LNHDA and CDR2 SQIVND (reference sequence). Here the CDR3 reads CASSTFLAGELFF. The CDR3, as DNA: TGTGCCAGTAGTACCTTCTTGGCCGGGGAGCTGTTTTTT.

CDR3 residues: CASSPTTIPYTDTQYF. CDR3 sequence (DNA): TGTGCCAGCAGCCCCACGACTATTCCTTACACAGATACGCAGTATTTT. V usage is TRBV7-3 and J usage is TRBJ2-3; D possibly corresponds to TRBD2 (5 bases). V lost 5 bases to trimming and J lost 2 bases, with 17 bases between them. The germline V gene encodes CDR1 SGHTA and CDR2 FQGTGA. This CDR3 comprises 16 residues.

Regarding this clone: A far larger clone is one base from this, pointing to a likely read error. The J gene is TRBJ2-7, the V gene TRBV7-2; TRBD1 matches at 7 bases. CDR1 is SGHTA, CDR2 FQGNSA, per germline. J was trimmed by 2 bases and V by 4 bases; bases with no gene match: 2. The CDR3 runs 13 residues. CDR3 loop: CASSWDRAYEQYF. As DNA, the CDR3 is TGTGCCAGCAGCTGGGACAGAGCCTACGAGCAGTACTTC.

This chain uses TRBV19 with TRBJ1-5; 8 nucleotides line up with TRBD1. This CDR3 has 14 amino acids. Germline V CDR1 and CDR2: LNHDA, SQIVND (reference sequence). The J segment lost 2 bases and the V segment lost 5 bases, leaving 2 bases of the junction unmatched. The CDR3 nucleotides are TGTGCCAGTAGTCAGACAGGGGGCAATCAGCCCCAGCATTTT. It codes for CASSQTGGNQPQHF.

This clone was counted once. The chain joins TRBV18 to TRBJ1-2; a weak D match, TRBD1 (5 bases). Germline V lookup: CDR1 KGHSH, CDR2 LQKENI. The CDR3 consists of 14 residues. Deletions cut 1 base from V and 6 bases from J, with 12 bases between. CDR3 in amino acids: CASSPQGQGDGYTF. CDR3 bases: TGTGCCAGCTCACCACAGGGGCAAGGGGATGGCTACACCTTC.

The chain couples TRBV9 to TRBJ2-3, with 8 bases lining up with TRBD1. There are 18 residues in the CDR3. Losses at the gene ends were 3 bases for V and 0 bases for J; bases not matched to a gene: 12. Germline V gene data show CDR1 as SGDLS and CDR2 as YYNGEE. CDR3 DNA: TGTGCCAGCAGCGCACCAAGGGGGACAGGTCCTAGCACAGATACGCAGTATTTT. It is translated as CASSAPRGTGPSTDTQYF.

This clone appeared once. The rearrangement uses TRBV28 and TRBJ1-1, with D possibly TRBD1 on 5 matching bases. V was cut by 1 base and J by 0 bases, with 12 bases left in between. The CDR3 consists of 16 residues. Germline CDR1 is MDHEN and CDR2 is SYDVKM. CDR3 loop: CASSLSEGLMNTEAFF. As DNA, the CDR3 is TGTGCCAGCAGTTTATCGGAGGGGCTGATGAACACTGAAGCTTTCTTT.

There are a few counts of this clone. The chain joins TRBV7-3 to TRBJ2-2; the D is unclear. The length of the CDR3 is 13 residues. CDR1 and CDR2 (germline): SGHTA, FQGTGA. Trimming left V 4 bases short and J 7 bases short, with 10 bases between. This CDR3 reads CASSYIQSGELFF. The CDR3 DNA reads TGTGCCAGCAGCTATATACAGAGCGGGGAGCTGTTTTTT.

This sequence joins TRBV5-4 and TRBJ1-2; TRBD1 might be the D (5 bases). V lost 4 bases and J 4 bases, leaving 17 bases between the germline ends. The CDR3 loop spans 15 amino acids. The germline V gene encodes CDR1 SGHNT and CDR2 YYREEE (reference sequence). CDR3 protein: CASSLVGGILYGYTF. The CDR3 nucleotides read TGTGCCAGCAGCCTCGTTGGGGGGATCCTCTATGGCTACACCTTC.

To note about this clone: Since a far larger clone is one base different, this is likely a read error. The chain uses TRBV28 and TRBJ1-2; D is possibly TRBD1 (6 bases). The V end lost 11 bases, the J end lost 3 bases, and 16 bases lay between the germline ends. This CDR3 contains 13 residues. CDR1 and CDR2 from the germline V gene are MDHEN and SYDVKM. CDR3 loop: CAGNEGGYYGYTF. Written as DNA, the CDR3 is TGTGCCGGCAACGAGGGGGGTTACTATGGCTACACCTTC.

With regard to this clone: A single base separates this from a much larger clone, so it may be a read error. CDR3 bases: TGCGCCAGCAGCCAAAGGGACCGAAATACTAACTATGGCTACACCTTC. This sequence encodes CASSQRDRNTNYGYTF. The V call is TRBV4-3, the J call TRBJ1-2; a weak D match, TRBD1 (5 bases). Germline loops: CDR1 LGHNA, CDR2 YSLEER. This CDR3 contains 16 residues. V was pared by 2 bases and J by 0 bases, with 13 bases between.

J is TRBJ1-4 and V is TRBV28; no firm D call. Germline loops: CDR1 MDHEN, CDR2 SYDVKM. Trimming took off 4 bases at V and 4 bases at J, with 13 bases between the two ends. The CDR3 sequence is 15 residues long. Here the CDR3 reads CASSSPGRLNEKLFF. The CDR3 region has the DNA TGTGCCAGCAGTTCCCCAGGACGGCTTAATGAAAAACTGTTTTTT. Using reference TRBV28 and TRBJ1-4 for the parts outside the CDR3, the full variable domain is DVKVTQSSRYLVKRTGEKVFLECVQDMDHENMFWYRQDPGLGLRLIYFSYDVKMKEKGDIPEGYSVSREKKERFSLILESASTNQTSMYLCASSSPGRLNEKLFFGSGTQLSVL.

The J gene is TRBJ1-1, the V gene TRBV7-8; D unclear. The CDR3 sequence is 15 residues long. CDR1 and CDR2 from the germline V gene are SGHVS and FQNEAQ. V was pared by 1 base and J by 2 bases, with 11 bases between. DNA for the CDR3: TGTGCCAGCAGCTTAGAGAGAAACCCTAACACTGAAGCTTTCTTT. Protein: CASSLERNPNTEAFF.

This clone has a single count. A far larger clone differs by one base, so this is likely a read error. This chain joins TRBV4-3 and TRBJ2-6; D not certain. The CDR3 is made up of 16 amino acids. Germline V gene data show CDR1 as LGHNA and CDR2 as YSLEER. Between the trimmed V and J ends, which lost 4 bases and 0 bases, there was a span of 10 bases. The CDR3 DNA reads as TGCGCCAGCAGCCGAGAAGTCGGCTCTGGGGCCAACGTCCTGACTTTC. Translation gives CASSREVGSGANVLTF.

This chain links TRBV27 with TRBJ2-7; TRBD1 aligns across 7 bases. This CDR3 has 15 residues. The germline gives CDR1 MNHEY, CDR2 SMNVEV (reference sequence). With 6 bases clipped from V and 4 bases from J, the junction kept 12 bases outside the gene matches. The CDR3 spells CASRRTGGGSYEQYF. DNA for the CDR3: TGTGCCAGCAGACGGACAGGCGGCGGGTCATACGAGCAGTACTTC.

The CDR3 spells CASSWGLLTDTQYF. The CDR3 coding sequence is TGCGCCAGCAGCTGGGGACTACTCACAGATACGCAGTATTTT. This sequence joins TRBV5-1 and TRBJ2-3, with TRBD2 matching 7 bases. The CDR3 has 14 amino acids. Trimming at V came to 3 bases and at J to 2 bases, leaving 3 bases not matched to a gene. Germline CDR1 is SGHRS and CDR2 is YFSETQ.

There are many counts of this clone. This same CDR3 is encoded by further DNA sequences in the sample. The J gene is TRBJ1-1, the V gene TRBV4-2; D possibly corresponds to TRBD1 (6 bases). Trimming shortened V by 1 base and J by 11 bases, and 17 bases separated the two germline ends. The CDR3 has 14 residues. Germline V gene lookup returns CDR1 LGHNA and CDR2 YNFKEQ. The CDR3: CASSQGLDSQGAFF. CDR3 nucleotides: TGTGCCAGCAGCCAAGGCCTGGACAGCCAGGGGGCTTTCTTT.

This chain joins TRBV18 and TRBJ2-2; 10 bases are shared with TRBD2. Per the germline V gene, CDR1 is KGHSH and CDR2 is LQKENI. The CDR3 totals 16 residues. Trimming took 4 bases from V and 1 from J; bases not matched to a gene: 3. The CDR3 loop is CASSRTSGGNTGELFF. The CDR3 region has the DNA TGTGCCAGCTCACGGACTAGCGGAGGGAACACCGGGGAGCTGTTTTTT.